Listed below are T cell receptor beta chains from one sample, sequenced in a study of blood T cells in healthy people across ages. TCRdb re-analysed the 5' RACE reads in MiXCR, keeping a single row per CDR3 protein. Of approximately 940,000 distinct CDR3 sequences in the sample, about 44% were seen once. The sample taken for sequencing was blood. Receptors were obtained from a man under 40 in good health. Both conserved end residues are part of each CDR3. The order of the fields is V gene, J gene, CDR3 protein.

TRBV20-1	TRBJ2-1	CSAARSYNEQFF
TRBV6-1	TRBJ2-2	CASILGGTATGELFF
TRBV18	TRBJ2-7	CASSDPGTGGREQYF
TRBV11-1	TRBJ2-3	CASGPGADTQYF
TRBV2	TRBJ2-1	CASSESGPGHVQFF
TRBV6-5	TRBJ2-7	CASSHPIQRVYEQYF
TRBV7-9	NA	CASSLKTANYEQYF
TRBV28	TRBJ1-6	CASSSGRINSPLHF
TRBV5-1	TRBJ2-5	CASSSAPQETQYF
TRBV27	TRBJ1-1	CASSLYRGDTEAFF
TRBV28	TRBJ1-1	CASSLSRTGNTEAFF
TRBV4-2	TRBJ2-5	CASSQGWRVQETQYF
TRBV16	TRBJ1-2	CASSQSTGGRYGYTF
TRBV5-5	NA	CASSLSSSKSNYEQYF
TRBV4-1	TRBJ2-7	CASSFDSGEYEQYF
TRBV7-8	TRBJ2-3	CASSSSGLGTDTQYF
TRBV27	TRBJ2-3	CASSFARAPRNTQYF
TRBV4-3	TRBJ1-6	CASSQEGGNSPLHF
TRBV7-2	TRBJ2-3	CASSLGSGGGSDTQYF
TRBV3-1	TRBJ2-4	CASSLRTTSGKNIQYF
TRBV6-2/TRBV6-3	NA	CASSYIRGEQYF
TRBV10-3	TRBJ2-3	CAISESETGLSTDTQYF
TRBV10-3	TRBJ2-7	CAISGAEGADYEQYF
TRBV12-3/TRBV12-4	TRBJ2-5	CASSFGDGETQYF
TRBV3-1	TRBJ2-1	CASSQETYEQFF
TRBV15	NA	CATSSSGTETTQYF
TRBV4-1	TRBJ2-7	CTSSQVDKSYEQYF
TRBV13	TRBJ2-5	CASSARLAMGQETQYF
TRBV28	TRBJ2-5	CASSSQGIAETQYF
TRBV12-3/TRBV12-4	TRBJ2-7	CASSLPGGHEQYF